The clone carrying this TCR beta chain was recorded a few times. Its target is unknown. A quantitative 5'-RACE method, one with molecular barcodes, was used to make TCR beta libraries. One entry per CDR3 protein results from TCRdb running MiXCR on the 5' RACE reads. The data contain about 400,000 distinct CDR3 sequences, more than 20% of them singletons. The data stem from a study of CD8 T cells in ankylosing spondylitis. Study results and caveats: A motif of eight highly homologous TCR beta variants was seen as apparently characteristic of ankylosing spondylitis blood. The disease-linked clones had a CD8+ phenotype and low blood frequencies. Reportedly, matched ankylosing spondylitis synovial fluid was significantly enriched for disease-linked clones. A subset of motif variants has previously been described in the synovial fluid and blood of reactive arthritis.

The CDR3 runs to 12 residues. The V gene lost 5 bases and the J gene lost 8 bases, with 13 bases spanning the gap. Germline values: CDR1 SGHRS, CDR2 YFSETQ. The chain carries TRBV5-1 and TRBJ1-2, with no clear D. The specimen was blood, either unsorted or a sorted T cell fraction (not recorded which). The clonotype originates from a male donor with ankylosing spondylitis. The CDR3 loop is CASRINRSGYTF. For the CDR3, the DNA is TGCGCCAGCAGGATTAACCGGTCCGGCTACACCTTC.